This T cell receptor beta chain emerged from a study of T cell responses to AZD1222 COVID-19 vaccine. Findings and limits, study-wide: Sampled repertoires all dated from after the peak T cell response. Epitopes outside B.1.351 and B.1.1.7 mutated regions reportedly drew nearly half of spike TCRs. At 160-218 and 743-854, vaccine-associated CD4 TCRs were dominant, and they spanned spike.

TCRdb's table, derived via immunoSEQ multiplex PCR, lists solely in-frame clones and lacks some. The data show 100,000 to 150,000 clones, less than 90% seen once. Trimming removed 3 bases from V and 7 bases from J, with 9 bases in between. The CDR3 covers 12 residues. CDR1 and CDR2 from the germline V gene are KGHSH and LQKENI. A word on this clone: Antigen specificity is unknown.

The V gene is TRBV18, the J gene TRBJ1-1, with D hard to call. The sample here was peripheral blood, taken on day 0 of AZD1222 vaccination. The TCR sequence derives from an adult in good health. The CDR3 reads CASSPRGNEAFF. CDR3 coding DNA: TGTGCCAGCTCACCCCGCGGGAATGAAGCTTTCTTT.